This TCR beta chain was sequenced for a study of OX40 agonist ivuxolimab in advanced cancers. The germline gives CDR1 LGHNT, CDR2 FRNRAP. This CDR3 has 11 amino acids. The V end was cut by 3 bases, the J end by 5 bases, with 5 bases between. Using immunoSEQ multiplex PCR, the repertoire was profiled, and TCRdb retains in-frame clones only, with some absent. The table has more than 70,000 clones, roughly 92% seen once. This sequence originates from an adult with an advanced solid tumor such as melanoma, head and neck, liver or kidney cancer. The material sequenced was CD4+ or CD8+ T cells sorted from blood, taken in a trial of the OX40 agonist ivuxolimab. The gene calls are TRBV12-5 and TRBJ2-7; D remains unclear. CDR3 DNA sequence: TGTGCTAGTGGTTTATTCGACGAGCAGTACTTC. Translating gives CASGLFDEQYF. The complete variable domain, with remaining parts taken from reference TRBV12-5 and TRBJ2-7, reads DARVTQTPRHKVTEMGQEVTMRCQPILGHNTVFWYRQTMMQGLELLAYFRNRAPLDDSGMPKDRFSAEMPDATLATLKIQPSEPRDSAVYFCASGLFDEQYFGPGTRLTVT.